The 13 T cell receptor beta chains below all came from one sample that was sequenced in a study of CD8 T cells in Susac syndrome (dated by TCRdb to the late 2010s). Library creation used the immunoSEQ multiplex PCR assay. RNA was extracted with the RNeasy kit and 0.5 to 1 ug was reverse transcribed using random hexamers. The public sequencing data were trimmed at Q25 with fastp and processed into clonotypes with MiXCR by TCRdb, which kept only in-frame beta chains. Every CDR3 protein is listed once, alongside the most common genes and DNA of its rows. The table for this sample lists 150,000 to 180,000 distinct CDR3 sequences; 90% to 95% of them were counted only once. The leading ten clones occupy about 0.17% of the sample. Sequenced sample: CD4+ T cells from PBMCs. The source is a human donor with Susac syndrome.

The genes are TRBV29-1 and TRBJ1-4; D may be TRBD1 (5 bases). Germline loops: CDR1 SQVTM, CDR2 ANQGSEA. V was shortened by 6 bases and J by 4 bases, with 12 bases between the two germline ends. The CDR3 runs 13 residues. This chain's CDR3 is CSVRKGNNEKLFF. CDR3 nucleotide sequence: TGCAGCGTAAGAAAGGGGAATAATGAAAAACTGTTTTTT.

The rearrangement uses TRBV20-1 and TRBJ2-3; D gene uncertain. Germline V gene sequence: CDR1 DFQATT, CDR2 SNEGSKA (reference sequence). Trimming took 6 bases from V and 5 from J, leaving 9 bases between them. This CDR3 is built from 11 residues. CDR3 nucleotides: TGCAGTGCGTATTCAAGAGATACGCAGTATTTT. Protein sequence: CSAYSRDTQYF.

The DNA for the CDR3 is TGTGCCAGCAGCTTAGCGGATAATTCACCCCTCCACTTT. Protein sequence: CASSLADNSPLHF. The chain has TRBV5-4 and TRBJ1-6; D is unclear. Germline CDR1 SGHNT, CDR2 YYREEE (reference sequence). This CDR3 has 13 residues. The V end lost 2 bases, the J end lost 5 bases, and 5 bases lay between the germline ends.

V is TRBV20-1 and J is TRBJ2-5; TRBD1 might be the D (5 bases). CDR1 and CDR2 (germline): DFQATT, SNEGSKA (reference sequence). The V end lost 2 bases, the J end lost 4 bases, and 8 bases lay between the germline ends. The CDR3 is 12 residues long. CDR3 nucleotide sequence: TGCAGTGCTAGACCCAGGGCAGAGACCCAGTACTTC. Translated: CSARPRAETQYF.

The gene calls are TRBV12-3 or TRBV12-4 and TRBJ2-7; 10 nucleotides agree with TRBD1. Trimming removed 3 bases from V and 2 bases from J; junction bases left unmatched: 4. The CDR3 is made up of 15 amino acids. CDR3 sequence reads: CASSLSGTGAYEQYF. The CDR3 DNA reads as TGTGCCAGCAGTTTGAGCGGGACAGGGGCCTACGAGCAGTACTTC.

The rearrangement joins TRBV3-1 to TRBJ2-7; 9 nucleotides match TRBD1. The CDR3 runs to 13 residues. Unmatched junction bases numbered 2, after V lost 1 base and J lost 7 bases. Germline assignment: CDR1 LGHDT and CDR2 YNNKEL (reference sequence). Here the CDR3 DNA reads TGTGCCAGCAGCCAAGTGGGGACAGGGGAGCAGTACTTC. This codes for CASSQVGTGEQYF.

The V and J genes are TRBV29-1 and TRBJ2-1; possible D gene TRBD2, 6 bases. This CDR3 contains 15 residues. The V end was cut by 3 bases, the J end by 4 bases, with 16 bases between. The germline CDR1 and CDR2 sequences are SQVTM and ANQGSEA. In DNA, the CDR3 is TGCAGCGTTGAGGAGGGGAGGTTTGGATACAATGAGCAGTTCTTC. Translated: CSVEEGRFGYNEQFF.

CDR3 bases: TGCAGCGTTGAGGGCCAGGCGCTCACCGGGGAGCTGTTTTTT. It translates to CSVEGQALTGELFF. V and J are TRBV29-1 and TRBJ2-2; D remains unclear. V lost 3 bases and J lost 4, with 12 bases in between. Germline loops: CDR1 SQVTM, CDR2 ANQGSEA. The CDR3 is made up of 14 amino acids.

The chain is built from TRBV29-1 and TRBJ2-3; 7 nucleotides match TRBD2. Germline CDR1 is SQVTM and CDR2 is ANQGSEA. This CDR3 has 14 amino acids. Trimming cost V 4 bases and J 0 bases; bases outside gene matches: 4. The CDR3 reads CSVVRRGSTDTQYF. CDR3 sequence (DNA): TGCAGCGTTGTAAGGCGGGGGAGCACAGATACGCAGTATTTT.

The rearrangement uses TRBV20-1 and TRBJ1-5, with a tentative D call TRBD1 (5 bases). CDR3 length: 15 amino acids. Trimming stripped 5 bases from V and 0 bases from J, with 14 bases between. The germline V gene has CDR1 DFQATT and CDR2 SNEGSKA (reference sequence). DNA of the CDR3: TGCAGTGCTCTAACAGCTGGGGGTAGCAATCAGCCCCAGCATTTT. This translates into CSALTAGGSNQPQHF.

The table lists this clonotype with a few counts. The J gene is TRBJ2-1, the V gene TRBV2; 9 bases fit TRBD2. V shed 4 bases, J shed 2 bases, and the junction held 0 bases outside the gene matches. The CDR3 loop spans 14 amino acids. Germline assignment: CDR1 SNHLY and CDR2 FYNNEI. CDR3 region: CASSASGAYNEQFF. As DNA, the CDR3 is TGTGCCAGCAGTGCTAGCGGGGCCTACAATGAGCAGTTCTTC.

The V gene is TRBV24-1, the J gene TRBJ2-3; D not resolved. V was trimmed by 3 bases and J by 5 bases, leaving 8 bases between them. Germline-derived CDR1 and CDR2 are KGHDR and SFDVKD. The CDR3 has 13 amino acids. This chain's CDR3 is CATSDPSGDTQYF. DNA of the CDR3: TGTGCCACCAGTGATCCTTCCGGAGATACGCAGTATTTT.

The chain couples TRBV20-1 to TRBJ1-2; 9 bases map to TRBD1. The V gene end was trimmed by 5 bases and the J gene end by 3 bases; junction bases not matched to a gene: 7. Germline V gives CDR1 DFQATT, CDR2 SNEGSKA (reference sequence). The CDR3 consists of 14 residues. CDR3 in DNA: TGCAGTGCTTCGGACAGGGGAAAAGACTATGGCTACACCTTC. Its translation: CSASDRGKDYGYTF.